This entry features one T cell receptor (beta chain) sequence. Its target is unknown. In the original processing: Across clinicopathological groups, CDR3 differences served as the basis for building a distant-metastasis classifier for papillary thyroid cancer. TCRdb reanalyzed the PCR reads via MiXCR. The V and J calls and clone size come from TCRdb's table, not from the authors' own analysis. The sample holds approximately 7,700 clones, 24% seen once. CDR1 and CDR2 (germline): SGHAT, FQNNGV. Trimming pared 4 bases from V and 13 bases from J, leaving 11 bases between. This CDR3 is built from 11 residues. There were no patients who had received any treatment before thyroid surgery. The data are from a study of metastatic and nonmetastatic thyroid tumors. Overall study context: The comparison covered peripheral blood and tumor or nodule tissue in malignant and benign thyroid patients.

Findings and caveats of the study: Significantly greater TCR beta diversity was reportedly found in malignant thyroid tumors than in benign nodules (in blood and tumor).

The chain couples TRBV11-2 to TRBJ2-1, with D hard to call. The clonotype originates from a female donor with papillary thyroid cancer or a benign thyroid nodule (not recorded which). Some clones in this sample may be carry-over from other donors' samples. Sequenced input: tumor tissue. CDR3 in amino acids: CASSYRITQFF. The CDR3 DNA reads TGTGCCAGCAGCTATCGTATCACTCAGTTCTTC.